The 5 T cell receptor beta chains presented below share a single source sample, sequenced in a study of T cells after yellow fever vaccination (dated by TCRdb to between 2018 and 2021). The sample's treatment or condition label, in plain terms: live attenuated yellow fever vaccine strain. The library relied on 5' RACE. The sequencing machine was an Illumina HiSeq 2500. Starting from the raw public reads, TCRdb applied fastp trimming at Q25, assembled clones with MiXCR and retained in-frame beta chains. Rows with a matching CDR3 protein are joined into one entry that keeps the most common DNA and genes. Across this sample there are 250,000 or so distinct CDR3 sequences, with 6.9% seen only once. Approximately 0.85% of the sample belongs to the ten largest clones. Sequencing used CD4+ T cells sorted from PBMCs, obtained 15 days after the yellow fever booster vaccination. Receptor source: a man aged 25 to 40 who received the YFV17D yellow fever vaccine.

In this sample, this clonotype turned up a few times. The rearrangement links TRBV19 to TRBJ2-2; D is perhaps TRBD1 (7 bases). The CDR3 runs 15 residues. Germline V lookup: CDR1 LNHDA, CDR2 SQIVND (reference sequence). V lost 2 bases, J lost 5 bases, and 12 bases lay in between. The DNA of the CDR3 is TGTGCCAGTAGTATAACGGCAGGGGGGACCGGGGAGCTGTTTTTT. This encodes CASSITAGGTGELFF.

This clonotype was picked up a small number of times. The V gene is TRBV6-5, the J gene TRBJ2-1; D is possibly TRBD2 (5 bases). The CDR3 runs 17 residues. Germline loops: CDR1 MNHEY, CDR2 SVGAGI. V lost 0 bases and J lost 0, with 12 bases in between. This CDR3 reads CASSYSRLALSYNEQFF. The CDR3 DNA reads as TGTGCCAGCAGTTACTCAAGGCTAGCACTCTCCTACAATGAGCAGTTCTTC.

This clonotype was seen at least ten times. V usage is TRBV4-3 and J usage is TRBJ2-1; 10 bases are shared with TRBD2. The CDR3 extends over 17 amino acids. Germline V gene lookup returns CDR1 LGHNA and CDR2 YSLEER. V lost 0 bases and J lost 7; bases outside the gene matches: 9. The CDR3 nucleotides are TGCGCCAGCAGCCAAGAGTGGAGCGGGAGGGCCGGTAATGAGCAGTTCTTC. Amino acids: CASSQEWSGRAGNEQFF.

This clonotype came up many times. The chain links TRBV5-6 to TRBJ2-3; the D gene is possibly TRBD1 (5 bases). Germline-derived CDR1 and CDR2 are SGHDT and YYEEEE. The ends were cut back, 5 bases at V and 6 bases at J, with 7 bases in the middle. The CDR3 covers 11 residues. The CDR3 here is CASRGVDTQYF. In DNA form, the CDR3 reads TGTGCCAGCAGAGGGGTTGATACGCAGTATTTT.

This clonotype was counted a few times. The chain combines TRBV6-5 with TRBJ2-7, with a weak D call TRBD1 (5 bases). The germline V gene encodes CDR1 MNHEY and CDR2 SVGAGI. With 0 bases removed from V and 3 bases from J, the gap between germline ends came to 12 bases. The CDR3 has 15 amino acids. This chain's CDR3 is CASSYSRQSGYEQYF. CDR3 bases: TGTGCCAGCAGTTACTCGCGACAGTCAGGCTACGAGCAGTACTTC.